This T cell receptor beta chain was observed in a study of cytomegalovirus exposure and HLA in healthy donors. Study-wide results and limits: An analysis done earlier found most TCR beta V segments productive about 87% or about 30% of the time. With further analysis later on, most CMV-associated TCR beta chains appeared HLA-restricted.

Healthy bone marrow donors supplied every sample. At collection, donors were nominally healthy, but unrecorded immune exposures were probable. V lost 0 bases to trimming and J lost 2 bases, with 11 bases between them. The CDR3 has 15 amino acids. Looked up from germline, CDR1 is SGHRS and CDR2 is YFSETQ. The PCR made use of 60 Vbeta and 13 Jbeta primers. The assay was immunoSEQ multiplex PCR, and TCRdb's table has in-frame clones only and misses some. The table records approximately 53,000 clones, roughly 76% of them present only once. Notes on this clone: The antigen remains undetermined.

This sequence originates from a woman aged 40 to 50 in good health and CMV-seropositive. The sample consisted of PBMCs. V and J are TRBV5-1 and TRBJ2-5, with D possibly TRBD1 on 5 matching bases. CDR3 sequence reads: CASSLGSSGQETQYF. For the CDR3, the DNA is TGCGCCAGCAGCTTGGGGAGCTCAGGGCAAGAGACCCAGTACTTC.